This paragraph covers one T cell receptor beta chain sequence. At least ten counts were recorded for this clonotype. Its antigen is currently not known. No base quality values were provided; no much bigger clone lies one nucleotide off. The data were taken from a study of T cells of healthy individuals (dated by TCRdb to 2017 to 2018). Libraries were prepared through 5' RACE. Sequenced on an Illumina MiSeq. TCRdb reran the public reads through fastp at Q25 and MiXCR, keeping productive beta chains. Every distinct CDR3 protein forms one entry, paired with its most common genes and DNA. Present in this sample are tens of thousands of distinct CDR3 sequences, roughly 15% of which were seen just once. Together, the top ten hold about 4.4% of the sample. The germline ends are 14 bases apart after V is trimmed by 3 bases and J by 8 bases. Reading the germline V gene gives CDR1 SGHRS and CDR2 YFSETQ. The CDR3 sequence holds 14 residues, the cysteine and phenylalanine included. Only the CDR3 portion is preserved as DNA: 42 bases, with reading frame beginning at the first base.

The chain uses TRBV5-1 and TRBJ1-4, with the D segment identity uncertain. This clonotype originated in a human donor in good health. In nucleotide form, the sequence is TGCGCCAGCAGCTCTACTCTTGGAGGCGAAAAACTGTTTTTT. Its protein reads: CASSSTLGGEKLFF.